Listed here is a single T cell receptor (beta chain). The data were taken from a study of blood T cell repertoires in COVID-19. V dropped 1 base and J dropped 6 bases, with 18 bases sitting between them. From germline, CDR1 is LGHNA and CDR2 YSLEER. The CDR3 contains 16 residues. The data were produced by immunoSEQ multiplex PCR, yet TCRdb's version contains in-frame clones alone and is incomplete. Of 88,000 or so clones listed, around 79% are singletons. The sample comprised peripheral blood. The chain carries TRBV4-3 and TRBJ1-2, with TRBD1 as a possible D gene (5 bases). The clonotype was recovered from a human donor in a cohort sampled during active COVID-19. The CDR3 is CASSQVASWQGDGYTF. The CDR3 coding sequence is TGCGCCAGCAGCCAAGTGGCTAGTTGGCAGGGCGATGGCTACACCTTC.